The 31 T cell receptor beta chains presented below share a single source sample, sequenced in a study of Ad26.COV2.S vaccination and SARS-CoV-2 variants. Method: immunoSEQ multiplex PCR; TCRdb's copy keeps in-frame clones and lacks some. The table shows 300,000 to 350,000 clones, with 65% to 90% occurring only once. Treatment given: roughly 20 received Ad26.COV2.S at low or high dose, single or two shots; 5 received placebo; per-sample allocation not given. At day 63 after the first vaccine or placebo injection, samples were drawn. Sequences were derived from peripheral blood, sampled in a trial of Ad26.COV2.S vaccine versus placebo. The receptors originated from a person between 18 and 65 years old who received the Ad26.COV2.S COVID-19 vaccine or a placebo.

This chain joins TRBV6-2 or TRBV6-3 and TRBJ2-6; perhaps TRBD2 as D (5 bases). V lost 5 bases and J 7 bases, leaving 6 bases between the germline ends. The CDR3 covers 12 residues. Germline CDR1 MNHEY, CDR2 SVGEGT. CDR3 sequence reads: CASSTGANVLTF. CDR3 nucleotides: TGTGCCAGCAGTACGGGAGCCAACGTCCTGACTTTC.

This clone was seen many times. The chain employs TRBV9 and TRBJ1-1, with no clear D. Germline values: CDR1 SGDLS, CDR2 YYNGEE. V was cut by 0 bases and J by 2 bases, with 8 bases left in between. The CDR3 covers 14 residues. Written as DNA, the CDR3 is TGTGCCAGCAGCGTAGAAAGCAGCAACACTGAAGCTTTCTTT. Translated, it gives CASSVESSNTEAFF. The full variable domain, with the rest looked up from reference TRBV9 and TRBJ1-1, is DSGVTQTPKHLITATGQRVTLRCSPRSGDLSVYWYQQSLDQGLQFLIQYYNGEERAKGNILERFSAQQFPDLHSELNLSSLELGDSALYFCASSVESSNTEAFFGQGTRLTVV.

The V call is TRBV19, the J call TRBJ1-1, with D perhaps TRBD1 (5 bases). Germline lookup yields CDR1 LNHDA and CDR2 SQIVND (reference sequence). V gave up 1 base and J gave up 3 bases, with 9 bases separating them. The length of the CDR3 is 14 residues. CDR3: CASSIAVGDTEAFF. Here the CDR3 DNA reads TGTGCCAGTAGTATAGCCGTGGGGGACACTGAAGCTTTCTTT.

This rearrangement joins TRBV10-3 to TRBJ1-1; 8 bases line up with TRBD1. This CDR3 spans 15 amino acids. Per the germline V gene, CDR1 is ENHRY and CDR2 is SYGVKD. V lost 5 bases and J lost 0; bases outside the gene matches: 5. The CDR3: CAISPGQAMNTEAFF. The DNA for the CDR3 is TGTGCCATCAGTCCGGGACAGGCGATGAACACTGAAGCTTTCTTT.

V gene TRBV5-1 combines with J gene TRBJ2-5; D is tentatively TRBD1 or TRBD2 (5 bases each). The CDR3 loop spans 13 amino acids. The V and J ends lost 7 bases and 2 bases respectively, with 12 bases between them. The germline gives CDR1 SGHRS, CDR2 YFSETQ. The CDR3 here is CASRSGLQETQYF. As DNA, the CDR3 is TGCGCCAGCCGCTCGGGGCTTCAAGAGACCCAGTACTTC.

This sequence joins TRBV3-1 (or the pseudogene TRBV3-2) and TRBJ2-1; 8 nucleotides agree with TRBD2. The CDR3 length is 16 residues. The germline gives CDR1 LGHDT, CDR2 YNNKEL (reference sequence). The V segment lost 0 bases and the J segment 0 bases; nucleotides outside the gene matches: 1. The CDR3 loop reads CASSQEAGVSYNEQFF. In nucleotides, the CDR3 is TGTGCCAGCAGCCAAGAAGCGGGGGTCTCCTACAATGAGCAGTTCTTC.

The genes are TRBV11-2 and TRBJ2-5, with D uncertain. The V and J ends lost 1 base and 5 bases respectively, with 8 bases between them. This CDR3 comprises 13 residues. Germline V lookup: CDR1 SGHAT, CDR2 FQNNGV. CDR3: CASSLGGWETQYF. In DNA, the CDR3 is TGTGCCAGCAGCTTAGGGGGTTGGGAGACCCAGTACTTC.

V and J are TRBV28 and TRBJ1-1; D is ambiguous. CDR3 size: 16 residues. V dropped 2 bases and J dropped 4 bases, with 17 bases sitting between them. Germline V gene sequence: CDR1 MDHEN, CDR2 SYDVKM. For the CDR3, the DNA is TGTGCCAGCAGTTTACGGGTGGGCAGTGGACTCACTGAAGCTTTCTTT. It translates to CASSLRVGSGLTEAFF.

The gene calls are TRBV4-1 and TRBJ2-3; 8 bases align to TRBD2. V was clipped by 5 bases and J by 3 bases; unmatched bases: 13. This CDR3 region has 17 residues. CDR1 is MGHRA and CDR2 is YSYEKL in the germline V gene. CDR3 amino acids: CASSTLLPGLETDTQYF. CDR3 sequence (DNA): TGCGCCAGCAGCACTCTCTTACCGGGACTAGAGACAGATACGCAGTATTTT.

The chain recombines TRBV5-1 with TRBJ2-5; 9 nucleotides match TRBD2. V lost 3 bases and J lost 4; bases outside the gene matches: 4. The length of the CDR3 is 14 residues. CDR1 is SGHRS, CDR2 YFSETQ, per germline. This CDR3 is CASSSNSGRETQYF. CDR3 sequence (DNA): TGCGCCAGCAGCTCGAATAGCGGGAGAGAGACCCAGTACTTC.

The V gene is TRBV7-2, the J gene TRBJ2-3; no clear D gene. The CDR3 is made up of 14 amino acids. Deletions cut 5 bases from V and 2 bases from J, with 11 bases between. The V gene's germline CDR1 is SGHTA and CDR2 FQGNSA. The CDR3 region has the DNA TGTGCCAGCAGCACGACTGGAGTCACAGATACGCAGTATTTT. Its protein product is CASSTTGVTDTQYF.

The chain recombines TRBV6-4 with TRBJ2-6; D is undetermined. CDR1 is MRHNA and CDR2 is SNTAGT in the germline V gene. The CDR3 contains 15 residues. Trimming stripped 5 bases from V and 0 bases from J, with 8 bases between. The CDR3 loop reads CASSPMASGANVLTF. The CDR3 bases are TGTGCCAGCAGTCCGATGGCCTCTGGGGCCAACGTCCTGACTTTC.

The rearrangement uses TRBV19 and TRBJ2-6, with 7 bases fitting TRBD1. Germline V gives CDR1 LNHDA, CDR2 SQIVND (reference sequence). J gave up 0 bases and V 3 bases, and 2 bases lay outside the gene matches. CDR3 size: 16 residues. For the CDR3, the DNA is TGTGCCAGTAGTATGGACAGGTACTCTGGGGCCAACGTCCTGACTTTC. Translated, it gives CASSMDRYSGANVLTF.

About this clone: At one boundary the junction diverges from the germline segment, which might be a read error. The gene calls are TRBV12-3 or TRBV12-4 and TRBJ1-2; a weak D match, TRBD1 (6 bases). CDR3 size: 13 residues. Here the CDR3 reads CASSLGGIYGYTF. The CDR3 region has the DNA TGTGCCAGCAGCTTAGGGGGGATCTATGGCTACACCTTC.

The chain links TRBV7-2 to TRBJ2-3, with D possibly being TRBD1 or TRBD2 (5 bases each). This CDR3 has 14 amino acids. Germline V gene sequence: CDR1 SGHTA, CDR2 FQGNSA. Deletions cut 3 bases from V and 6 bases from J, with 13 bases between. Written as DNA, the CDR3 is TGTGCCAGCAGCTTTGGCCCAGGGACGGATACGCAGTATTTT. It specifies CASSFGPGTDTQYF.

The V gene is TRBV7-2, the J gene TRBJ2-2; TRBD2 might be the D (5 bases). The length of the CDR3 is 14 residues. Germline CDR1 is SGHTA and CDR2 is FQGNSA. V was pared by 3 bases and J by 4 bases, with 9 bases between. CDR3 bases: TGTGCCAGCAGCTTGCCTAGCTCCACCGGGGAGCTGTTTTTT. The encoded protein is CASSLPSSTGELFF.

This clone is a singleton in its sample. V usage is TRBV16 and J usage is TRBJ2-3; the match to TRBD2 covers 10 bases. The V segment lost 0 bases and the J segment 6 bases; nucleotides outside the gene matches: 9. Germline V lookup: CDR1 KGHSY, CDR2 FQNENV. The CDR3 consists of 17 residues. CDR3 in amino acids: CASSQSLVAGGLDTQYF. In DNA form, the CDR3 reads TGTGCCAGCAGCCAATCGTTGGTAGCGGGAGGATTGGATACGCAGTATTTT.

The table lists this clone with a count of one. The chain joins TRBV12-3 or TRBV12-4 to TRBJ2-1; D call uncertain. Between the trimmed V and J ends, which lost 6 bases and 0 bases, there was a span of 6 bases. The CDR3 loop spans 13 amino acids. The CDR3 loop is CASRPASYNEQFF. CDR3 bases: TGTGCCAGCAGGCCCGCCTCCTACAATGAGCAGTTCTTC.

This chain uses TRBV4-3 with TRBJ2-7; 10 nucleotides match TRBD1. This CDR3 is 15 amino acids long. Trimming removed 1 base from V and 3 bases from J; junction bases left unmatched: 3. Per germline, CDR1 LGHNA and CDR2 YSLEER. The CDR3, as DNA: TGCGCCAGCAGCCAAGGGCGGGACAGGGGCTACGAGCAGTACTTC. Its protein is CASSQGRDRGYEQYF.

The rearrangement joins TRBV7-8 to TRBJ1-2, with unresolved D. The germline V and J ends were trimmed by 1 base and 3 bases, with 12 bases remaining between them. The germline CDR1 and CDR2 sequences are SGHVS and FQNEAQ. The CDR3 is made up of 15 amino acids. As DNA, the CDR3 is TGTGCCAGCAGCTTAGGCCAAAATCGGTACTATGGCTACACCTTC. Its translation: CASSLGQNRYYGYTF.

This chain uses TRBV28 with TRBJ2-7, with 8 nucleotides matching TRBD1. In germline, CDR1 is MDHEN, CDR2 SYDVKM. The CDR3 is 13 residues long. J was trimmed by 5 bases and V by 4 bases; bases with no gene match: 4. The CDR3 protein is CASSSPGGDEQYF. CDR3 nucleotide sequence: TGTGCCAGCAGTTCCCCAGGGGGCGACGAGCAGTACTTC.

The DNA for the CDR3 is TGTGCCACCAGTGATCACCGGGATGCCCAGTTTCAAGAGACCCAGTACTTC. Its translation: CATSDHRDAQFQETQYF. This chain links TRBV24-1 with TRBJ2-5; possible D gene TRBD2, 5 bases. CDR3 length: 17 amino acids. V was trimmed by 3 bases and J by 2 bases, leaving 18 bases between them. Looked up from germline, CDR1 is KGHDR and CDR2 is SFDVKD.

This rearrangement joins TRBV6-6 to TRBJ2-3, with D possibly TRBD2 on 5 matching bases. The germline V and J ends were trimmed by 7 bases and 7 bases, with 15 bases remaining between them. Germline V CDR1 and CDR2: MNHNY, SVGAGI (reference sequence). CDR3 length: 13 residues. The CDR3 nucleotides read TGTGCCAGCACTAAGGGAGTAGAGTATACGCAGTATTTT. Protein sequence: CASTKGVEYTQYF.

The chain carries TRBV20-1 and TRBJ2-7, with 7 positions matching TRBD1. The CDR3 runs to 9 residues. The V segment lost 8 bases and the J segment 6 bases; nucleotides outside the gene matches: 1. Germline V CDR1 and CDR2: DFQATT, SNEGSKA (reference sequence). The CDR3 region has the DNA TGCAGTACAGGGGCCGAGCAGTACTTC. Encoded protein: CSTGAEQYF.

The chain is built from TRBV28 and TRBJ1-6, with 9 bases matching TRBD1. The CDR3 is 14 residues long. The germline V gene has CDR1 MDHEN and CDR2 SYDVKM. Trimming removed 5 bases from V and 13 bases from J; junction bases left unmatched: 9. Here the CDR3 DNA reads TGTGCCAGCAGTCCCGGGACAGGGAGTATCCCCCTCCACTTT. Its protein is CASSPGTGSIPLHF.

The chain uses TRBV5-1 and TRBJ2-2; 10 bases line up with TRBD2. The CDR3 is 17 residues long. The J segment lost 3 bases and the V segment lost 1 base, leaving 6 bases of the junction unmatched. Looked up from germline, CDR1 is SGHRS and CDR2 is YFSETQ. CDR3 in amino acids: CASSLSLAGAHTGELFF. The CDR3 nucleotides read TGCGCCAGCAGCTTGTCGCTAGCGGGGGCTCACACCGGGGAGCTGTTTTTT.

The chain joins TRBV9 to TRBJ1-6; TRBD1 matches 7 bases. The CDR3 is 14 amino acids. Per the germline V gene, CDR1 is SGDLS and CDR2 is YYNGEE. Trimming removed 4 bases from V and 8 bases from J; junction bases left unmatched: 6. CDR3 nucleotide sequence: TGTGCCAGCAGCAAGACAGGGAGAGATTCACCCCTCCACTTT. This gives the protein CASSKTGRDSPLHF.

V usage is TRBV5-4 and J usage is TRBJ2-5; D is uncertain. V was pared by 2 bases and J by 7 bases, with 12 bases between. Germline V gene data show CDR1 as SGHNT and CDR2 as YYREEE (reference sequence). CDR3 size: 13 residues. The CDR3 DNA reads as TGTGCCAGCAGCTTAAGGCTGGATGGGACCCAGTACTTC. This sequence encodes CASSLRLDGTQYF.

The chain couples TRBV5-1 to TRBJ2-2, with TRBD1 identical over 10 bases. With 0 bases clipped from V and 6 bases from J, the junction kept 8 bases outside the gene matches. The CDR3 runs 17 residues. The germline gives CDR1 SGHRS, CDR2 YFSETQ. The CDR3 protein is CASSLAPGQGSSGELFF. In DNA, the CDR3 is TGCGCCAGCAGCTTGGCGCCGGGACAGGGGAGCTCCGGGGAGCTGTTTTTT.

This chain uses TRBV5-1 with TRBJ2-3, with 12 bases fitting TRBD2. The CDR3 covers 17 residues. Trimming cost V 0 bases and J 2 bases; bases outside gene matches: 4. Germline V gene data show CDR1 as SGHRS and CDR2 as YFSETQ. CDR3 residues: CASSLGTSGRITDTQYF. The CDR3 DNA reads TGCGCCAGCAGCTTGGGCACTAGCGGGAGGATCACAGATACGCAGTATTTT.

The chain is built from TRBV29-1 and TRBJ2-7; 9 nucleotides match TRBD1. V lost 5 bases to trimming and J lost 5 bases; unmatched junction nucleotides: 7. Germline V gives CDR1 SQVTM, CDR2 ANQGSEA. The CDR3 covers 13 residues. Written as DNA, the CDR3 is TGCAGCGTTCAACAGGGGGCGACCCACGAGCAGTACTTC. It yields the protein CSVQQGATHEQYF.